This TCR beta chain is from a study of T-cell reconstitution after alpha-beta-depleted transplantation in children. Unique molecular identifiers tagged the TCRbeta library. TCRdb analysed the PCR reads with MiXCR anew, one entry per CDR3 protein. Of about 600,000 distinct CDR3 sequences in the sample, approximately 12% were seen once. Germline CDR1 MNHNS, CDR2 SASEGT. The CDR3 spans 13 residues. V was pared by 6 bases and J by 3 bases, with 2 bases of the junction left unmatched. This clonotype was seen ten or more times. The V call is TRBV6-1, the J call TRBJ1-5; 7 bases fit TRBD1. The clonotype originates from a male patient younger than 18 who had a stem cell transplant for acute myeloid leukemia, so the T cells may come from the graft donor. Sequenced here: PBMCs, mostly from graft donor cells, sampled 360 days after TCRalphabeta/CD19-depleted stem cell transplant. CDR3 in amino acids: CASRDRDNQPQHF. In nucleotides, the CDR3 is TGTGCCAGCAGAGACAGGGACAATCAGCCCCAGCATTTT.